These T cell receptor beta chains were read from a single sample in a study of blood T cell repertoires in COVID-19. TCRdb's table, derived via immunoSEQ multiplex PCR, lists solely in-frame clones and lacks some. This table holds roughly 400,000 clones, about 83% found once. Sequenced input: PBMCs or T cells enriched from blood (not recorded which). These receptors were obtained from a woman aged 50 to 60 who had recovered from COVID-19. Each CDR3 is given with its conserved first and last residue. D genes are given only for firm matches. Only some rows state a clone size, as once, few, many or a class for expanded clones.

TRBV10-3	.	TRBD1	TRBJ2-7	CATPGPWTGNIKVSYEQYF	TGTGCCACCCCAGGCCCATGGACAGGGAACATCAAGGTTTCCTACGAGCAGTACTTC
TRBV15	few	.	TRBJ1-6	CATSRDSSPLHF	TGTGCCACCAGCAGAGATAGTTCACCCCTCCACTTT
TRBV6-5	.	.	TRBJ1-2	CASKRGIFGYTF	TGTGCCAGCAAAAGGGGGATATTTGGCTACACCTTC
TRBV11-1	.	.	TRBJ1-4	CASSGGAVPEKLFF	TGTGCCAGCAGCGGGGGGGCGGTCCCTGAAAAACTGTTTTTT
TRBV7-3	.	.	TRBJ2-5	CASSLTFQETQYF	TGTGCCAGCAGCTTAACCTTTCAAGAGACCCAGTACTTC
TRBV7-7	.	.	TRBJ2-6	CASSLPAQGSPAGSGANVLTF	TGTGCTAGCAGCTTACCAGCGCAGGGAAGCCCGGCCGGCTCTGGGGCCAACGTCCTGACTTTC
TRBV7-3	.	.	TRBJ1-3	CASSSLSGNTIYF	TGTGCCAGCAGCTCCCTGTCTGGAAACACCATATATTTT
TRBV6-5	.	TRBD2	TRBJ2-7	CASRDPRGGRYEQYF	TGTGCCAGCAGGGACCCTCGGGGGGGTAGGTACGAGCAGTACTTC
TRBV5-1	.	TRBD1	TRBJ2-7	CASSKDRGLAEQYF	TGCGCCAGCAGCAAGGACAGGGGGCTAGCCGAGCAGTACTTC
TRBV7-9	few	.	TRBJ2-6	CASSSVSQGYRTGANVLTF	TGTGCCAGCAGCTCTGTTTCACAGGGCTATAGGACCGGGGCCAACGTCCTGACTTTC
TRBV19	.	TRBD1	TRBJ2-2	CASSGQEFTGELFF	TGTGCCAGTAGTGGACAGGAATTCACCGGGGAGCTGTTTTTT
TRBV19	once	TRBD1	TRBJ2-7	CASGRDRDGEQYF	TGTGCCAGCGGGCGGGACAGGGATGGCGAGCAGTACTTC
TRBV28	.	.	TRBJ2-7	CASSSNGTPPYEQYF	TGTGCCAGCAGTTCAAATGGGACACCCCCCTACGAGCAGTACTTC
TRBV30	.	.	TRBJ1-3	CAWRGWGGPGNTIYF	TGTGCCTGGCGGGGCTGGGGGGGTCCTGGAAACACCATATATTTT
TRBV6-5	.	.	TRBJ2-7	CASRPGGGYEQYF	TGTGCCAGCCGCCCGGGGGGCGGCTACGAGCAGTACTTC
TRBV5-6	few	.	TRBJ1-2	CASSPVADYGYTF	TGTGCCAGCAGCCCAGTTGCGGACTATGGCTACACCTTC
TRBV3-1/TRBV3-2	once	.	TRBJ1-5	CASSQESVSNQPQHF	TGTGCCAGCAGCCAAGAGTCGGTCAGCAATCAGCCCCAGCATTTT
TRBV19	.	TRBD1	TRBJ1-1	CASSNHRGGRNTEAFF	TGTGCCAGTAGTAACCACAGGGGAGGTCGGAACACTGAAGCTTTCTTT
TRBV29-1	.	.	TRBJ2-7	CSGTGSYEQYF	TGCAGCGGAACCGGGAGCTACGAGCAGTACTTC
TRBV7-6	.	.	TRBJ2-3	CASSPGVGLSDTQYF	TGTGCCAGCAGCCCGGGGGTTGGACTCTCAGATACGCAGTATTTT
TRBV4-1	.	.	TRBJ1-2	CASSPPFYRDGYTF	TGCGCCAGCAGCCCTCCCTTTTACAGGGACGGCTACACCTTC
TRBV6-5	.	TRBD1	TRBJ1-1	CASSYGTAVNTEAFF	TGTGCCAGCAGTTACGGGACAGCAGTGAACACTGAAGCTTTCTTT
TRBV3-1/TRBV3-2	.	TRBD1	TRBJ2-7	CASSLRTGVEQYF	TGTGCCAGCAGCCTTAGGACAGGGGTCGAGCAGTACTTC
TRBV18	.	.	TRBJ2-2	CASSPGAENTGELFF	TGTGCCAGCTCACCGGGGGCCGAGAACACCGGGGAGCTGTTTTTT
TRBV6-5	.	TRBD2	TRBJ2-7	CASSLAGGTYEQYF	TGTGCCAGCAGCCTAGCGGGGGGGACCTACGAGCAGTACTTC
TRBV6-5	.	.	TRBJ1-1	CASSLDPGDTEAFF	TGTGCCAGCAGCCTGGACCCGGGAGACACTGAAGCTTTCTTT
TRBV7-2	.	.	TRBJ1-2	CASSLDRAVGYTF	TGTGCCAGCAGCTTAGACAGGGCGGTAGGCTACACCTTC
TRBV27	.	TRBD1	TRBJ1-3	CASRPQTGGFGNTIYF	TGTGCCAGCAGACCTCAGACAGGGGGCTTTGGAAACACCATATATTTT
TRBV19	.	TRBD1	TRBJ2-3	CASTRQGGTDTQYF	TGTGCCAGTACCCGACAGGGCGGGACAGATACGCAGTATTTT
TRBV3-1/TRBV3-2	.	.	TRBJ1-1	CASFWDKRNTEAFF	TGTGCCAGCTTTTGGGACAAAAGGAACACTGAAGCTTTCTTT
TRBV6-5	.	.	TRBJ1-6	CASGQLLSPLHF	TGTGCCAGCGGACAGCTTCTGTCACCCCTCCACTTT
TRBV10-3	.	.	TRBJ1-2	CAISVGTPTDNYGYTF	TGTGCCATCAGTGTGGGCACTCCGACGGATAACTATGGCTACACCTTC
TRBV4-3	.	.	TRBJ1-3	CASREDSLSGNTIYF	TGCGCCAGTCGAGAGGACTCCCTCTCTGGAAACACCATATATTTT
TRBV5-4	.	TRBD2	TRBJ2-7	CASSLRAGGHLSYEQYF	TGTGCCAGCAGCTTGCGGGCGGGGGGCCATCTTTCCTACGAGCAGTACTTC
TRBV18	.	TRBD2	TRBJ2-5	CASSPPLGTSGGETQYF	TGTGCCAGCTCACCACCCCTCGGGACTAGCGGGGGCGAGACCCAGTACTTC
TRBV28	.	.	TRBJ2-1	CASSYYQGQQYNEQFF	TGTGCCAGCAGCTATTACCAGGGACAACAATACAATGAGCAGTTCTTC
TRBV19	.	TRBD1	TRBJ2-6	CASRGTGGSGANVLTF	TGTGCCAGTAGGGGGACAGGGGGCTCTGGGGCCAACGTCCTGACTTTC
TRBV5-6	.	TRBD1	TRBJ2-7	CASSLAGQGASYEQYF	TGTGCCAGCAGCTTGGCCGGACAGGGCGCCTCCTACGAGCAGTACTTC
TRBV3-1/TRBV3-2	.	.	TRBJ1-5	CASSQDTGSPPQHF	TGTGCCAGCAGCCAAGATACAGGGTCTCCCCCCCAGCATTTT